Given below is one T cell receptor beta chain in context. The record originates from a study of technical replicates of blood from four donors. Assay used: immunoSEQ multiplex PCR; TCRdb lists only in-frame clones, some missing. Seen here are some 91,000 clones, approximately 96% observed once, and the top ten hold about 0.24%. Sequenced material: T cells isolated from PBMCs. This receptor was identified in a human donor in good health.

The CDR3 DNA sequence: TGTGCCAGCAGTGAATTGGGACTAGCGGGAGGGCCAGATACGCAGTATTTT. It translates to CASSELGLAGGPDTQYF. The chain employs TRBV2 and TRBJ2-3, with TRBD2 identical over 16 bases. The CDR3 is 17 amino acids. V lost 2 bases, J lost 4 bases, and 3 bases stayed unmatched. CDR1 is SNHLY and CDR2 is FYNNEI in the germline V gene.